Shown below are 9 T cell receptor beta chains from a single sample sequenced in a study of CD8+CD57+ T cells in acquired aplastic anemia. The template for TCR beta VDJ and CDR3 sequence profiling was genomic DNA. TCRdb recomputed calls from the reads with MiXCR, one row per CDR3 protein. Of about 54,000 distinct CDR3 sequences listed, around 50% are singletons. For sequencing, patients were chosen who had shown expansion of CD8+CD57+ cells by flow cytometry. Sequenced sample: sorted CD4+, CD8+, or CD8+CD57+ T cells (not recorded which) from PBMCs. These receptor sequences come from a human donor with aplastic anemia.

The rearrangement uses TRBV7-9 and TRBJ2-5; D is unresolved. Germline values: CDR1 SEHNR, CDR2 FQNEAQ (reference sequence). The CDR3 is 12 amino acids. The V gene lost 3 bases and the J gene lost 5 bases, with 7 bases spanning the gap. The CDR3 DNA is TGTGCCAGCAGCTTCGCTGGGGAGACCCAGTACTTC. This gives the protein CASSFAGETQYF.

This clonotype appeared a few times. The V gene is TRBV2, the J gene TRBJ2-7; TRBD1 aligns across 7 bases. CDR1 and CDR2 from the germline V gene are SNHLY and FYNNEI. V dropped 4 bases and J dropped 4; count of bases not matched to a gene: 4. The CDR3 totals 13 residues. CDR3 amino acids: CASSGNRGYEQYF. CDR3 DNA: TGTGCCAGCAGTGGTAACAGGGGTTACGAGCAGTACTTC. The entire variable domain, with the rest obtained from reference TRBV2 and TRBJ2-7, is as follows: EPEVTQTPSHQVTQMGQEVILRCVPISNHLYFYWYRQILGQKVEFLVSFYNNEISEKSEIFDDQFSVERPDGSNFTLKIRSTKLEDSAMYFCASSGNRGYEQYFGPGTRLTVT.

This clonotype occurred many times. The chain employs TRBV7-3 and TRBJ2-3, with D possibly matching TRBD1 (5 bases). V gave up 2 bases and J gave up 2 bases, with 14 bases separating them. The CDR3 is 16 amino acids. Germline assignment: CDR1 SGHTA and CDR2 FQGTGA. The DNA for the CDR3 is TGTGCCAGCAGCTTAGGTTTTGTGGGGCTCACAGATACGCAGTATTTT. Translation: CASSLGFVGLTDTQYF.

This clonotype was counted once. The CDR3 nucleotides are TGTGCCAGCAGTGGGATCCCCTACGAGCAGTACTTC. Protein: CASSGIPYEQYF. The chain joins TRBV2 to TRBJ2-7; D remains ambiguous. The germline V gene encodes CDR1 SNHLY and CDR2 FYNNEI. V dropped 4 bases and J dropped 2 bases, with 6 bases sitting between them. The CDR3 covers 12 residues.

The CDR3 region has the DNA TGTGCCACCAGTGGGGTAGGGAATGAGCAGTTCTTC. Protein sequence: CATSGVGNEQFF. The rearrangement links TRBV24-1 to TRBJ2-1; D call uncertain. The germline V gene has CDR1 KGHDR and CDR2 SFDVKD. The V and J ends lost 5 bases and 7 bases respectively, with 8 bases between them. This CDR3 spans 12 amino acids.

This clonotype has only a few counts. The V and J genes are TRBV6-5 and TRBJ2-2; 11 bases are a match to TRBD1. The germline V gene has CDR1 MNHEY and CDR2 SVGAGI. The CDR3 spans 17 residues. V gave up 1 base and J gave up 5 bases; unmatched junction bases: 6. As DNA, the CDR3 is TGTGCCAGCAGTTACTGGACCGGGACAGGGGGGACCGGGGAGCTGTTTTTT. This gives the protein CASSYWTGTGGTGELFF.

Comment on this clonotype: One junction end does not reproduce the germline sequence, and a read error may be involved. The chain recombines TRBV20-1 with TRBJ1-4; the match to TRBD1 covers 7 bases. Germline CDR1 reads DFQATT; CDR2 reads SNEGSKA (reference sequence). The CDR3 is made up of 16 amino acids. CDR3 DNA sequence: TGCAGTACTAGAGGGAATTGGGACAGCGAACGTGAAAAACTGGTTTTC. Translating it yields CSTRGNWDSEREKLVF.

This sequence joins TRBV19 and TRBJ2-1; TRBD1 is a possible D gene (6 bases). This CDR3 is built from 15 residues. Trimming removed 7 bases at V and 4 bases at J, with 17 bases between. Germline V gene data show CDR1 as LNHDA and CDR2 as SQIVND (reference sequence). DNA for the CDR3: TGTGCCAGTACCGGGGACACCTGGACGTACAATGAGCAGTTCTTC. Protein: CASTGDTWTYNEQFF.

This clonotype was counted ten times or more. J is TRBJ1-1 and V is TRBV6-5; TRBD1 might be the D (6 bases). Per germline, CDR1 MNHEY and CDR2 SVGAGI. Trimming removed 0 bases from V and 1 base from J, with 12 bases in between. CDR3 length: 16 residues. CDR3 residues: CASSYSIQGWNTEAFF. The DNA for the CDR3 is TGTGCCAGCAGTTACTCGATACAGGGATGGAACACTGAAGCTTTCTTT.